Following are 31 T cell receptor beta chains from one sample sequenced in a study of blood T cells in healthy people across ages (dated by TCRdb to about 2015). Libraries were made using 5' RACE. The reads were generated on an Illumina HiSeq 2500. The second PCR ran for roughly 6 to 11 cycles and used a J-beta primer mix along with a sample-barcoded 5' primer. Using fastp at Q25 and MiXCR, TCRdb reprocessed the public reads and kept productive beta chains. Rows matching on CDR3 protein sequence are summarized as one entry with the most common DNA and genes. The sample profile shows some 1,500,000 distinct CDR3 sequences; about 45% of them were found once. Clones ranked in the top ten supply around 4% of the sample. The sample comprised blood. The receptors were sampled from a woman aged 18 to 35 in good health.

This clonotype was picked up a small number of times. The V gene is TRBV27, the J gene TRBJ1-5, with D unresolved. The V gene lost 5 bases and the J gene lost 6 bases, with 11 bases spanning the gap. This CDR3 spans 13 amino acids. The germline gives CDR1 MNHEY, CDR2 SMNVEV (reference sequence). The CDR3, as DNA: TGTGCCAGCAGTCCCAGTAAAGTTCAGCCCCAGCATTTT. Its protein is CASSPSKVQPQHF.

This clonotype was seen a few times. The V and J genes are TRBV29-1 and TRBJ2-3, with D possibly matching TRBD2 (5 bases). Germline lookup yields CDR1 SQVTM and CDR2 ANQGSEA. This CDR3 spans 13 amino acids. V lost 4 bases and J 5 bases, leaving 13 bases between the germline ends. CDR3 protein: CSVVTRVVDTQYF. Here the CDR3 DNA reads TGCAGCGTTGTTACGAGGGTTGTAGATACGCAGTATTTT.

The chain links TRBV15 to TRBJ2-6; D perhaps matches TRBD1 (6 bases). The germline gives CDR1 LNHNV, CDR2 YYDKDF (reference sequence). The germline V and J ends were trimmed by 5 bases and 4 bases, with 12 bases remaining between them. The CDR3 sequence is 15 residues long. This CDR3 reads CATSEQGPGANVLTF. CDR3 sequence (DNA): TGTGCCACCAGCGAACAGGGCCCCGGGGCCAACGTCCTGACTTTC.

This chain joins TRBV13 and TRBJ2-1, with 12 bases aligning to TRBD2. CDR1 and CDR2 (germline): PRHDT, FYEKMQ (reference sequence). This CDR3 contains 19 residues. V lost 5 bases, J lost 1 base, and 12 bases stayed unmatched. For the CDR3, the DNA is TGTGCCAGCAGCCTCCGGACTAGCGGGATCGGACCTTCCTACAATGAGCAGTTCTTC. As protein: CASSLRTSGIGPSYNEQFF.

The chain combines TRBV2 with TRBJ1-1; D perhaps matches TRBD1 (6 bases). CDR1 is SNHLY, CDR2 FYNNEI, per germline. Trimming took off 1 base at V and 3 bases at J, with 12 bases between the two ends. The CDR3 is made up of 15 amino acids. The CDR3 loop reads CASSEEGNRDTEAFF. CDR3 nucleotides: TGTGCCAGCAGTGAAGAGGGGAACAGGGACACTGAAGCTTTCTTT.

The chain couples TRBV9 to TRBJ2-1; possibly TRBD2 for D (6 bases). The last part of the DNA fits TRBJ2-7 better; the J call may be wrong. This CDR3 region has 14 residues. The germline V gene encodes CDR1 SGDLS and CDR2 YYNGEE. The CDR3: CASSRGGSNNEQYF. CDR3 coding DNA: TGTGCCAGCAGCCGTGGAGGGAGTAACAATGAGCAGTACTTC.

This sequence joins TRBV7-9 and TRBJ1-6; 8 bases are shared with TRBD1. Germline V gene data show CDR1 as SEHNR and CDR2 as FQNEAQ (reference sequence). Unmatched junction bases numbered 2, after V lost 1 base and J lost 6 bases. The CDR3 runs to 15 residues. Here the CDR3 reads CASSLGTGSNSPLHF. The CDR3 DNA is TGTGCCAGCAGCTTAGGGACAGGGAGTAATTCACCCCTCCACTTT.

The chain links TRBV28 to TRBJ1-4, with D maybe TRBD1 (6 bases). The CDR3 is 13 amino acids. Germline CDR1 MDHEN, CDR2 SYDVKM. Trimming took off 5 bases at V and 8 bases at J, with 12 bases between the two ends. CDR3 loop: CASSTRGLEKLFF. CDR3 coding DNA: TGTGCCAGCAGTACCAGGGGCCTCGAAAAACTGTTTTTT.

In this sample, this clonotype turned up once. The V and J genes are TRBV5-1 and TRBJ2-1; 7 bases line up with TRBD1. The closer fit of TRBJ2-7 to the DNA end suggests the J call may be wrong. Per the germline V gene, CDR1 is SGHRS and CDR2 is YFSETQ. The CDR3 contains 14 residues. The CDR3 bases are TGCGCCAGCAGCTTGGATTTGCAGGGGGATGAGCAGTACTTC. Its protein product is CASSLDLQGDEQYF.

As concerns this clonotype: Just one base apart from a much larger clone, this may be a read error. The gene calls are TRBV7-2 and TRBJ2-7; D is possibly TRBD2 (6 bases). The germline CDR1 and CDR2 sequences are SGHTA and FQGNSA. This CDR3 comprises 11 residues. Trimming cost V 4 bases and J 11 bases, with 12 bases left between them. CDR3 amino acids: CASSSSGGEYF. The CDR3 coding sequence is TGTGCCAGCAGCTCAAGCGGAGGGGAGTACTTC. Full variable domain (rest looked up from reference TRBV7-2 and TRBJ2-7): GAGVSQSPSNKVTEKGKDVELRCDPISGHTALYWYRQSLGQGLEFLIYFQGNSAPDKSGLPSDRFSAERTGGSVSTLTIQRTQQEDSAVYLCASSSSGGEYFGPGTRLTVT.

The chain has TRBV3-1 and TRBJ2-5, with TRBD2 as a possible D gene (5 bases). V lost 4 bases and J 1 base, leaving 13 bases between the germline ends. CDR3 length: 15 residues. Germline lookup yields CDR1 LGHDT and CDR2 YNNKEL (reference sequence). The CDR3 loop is CASSLGRAVQETQYF. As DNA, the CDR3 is TGTGCCAGCAGCCTTGGACGAGCGGTCCAAGAGACCCAGTACTTC.

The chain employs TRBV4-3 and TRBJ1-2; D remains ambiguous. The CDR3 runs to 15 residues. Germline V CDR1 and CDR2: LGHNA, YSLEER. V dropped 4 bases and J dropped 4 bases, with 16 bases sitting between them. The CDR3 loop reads CASSLSAPGIYGYTF. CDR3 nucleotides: TGCGCCAGCAGCCTCTCAGCCCCGGGGATCTATGGCTACACCTTC.

The CDR3, as DNA: TGTGCCAGCAGCTTAGCCCTTCGGGGACTAGCGTCCTACAATGAGCAGTTCTTC. This codes for CASSLALRGLASYNEQFF. The V call is TRBV7-9, the J call TRBJ2-1, with TRBD2 matching 10 bases. The CDR3 is 18 residues long. Germline CDR1 and CDR2: SEHNR and FQNEAQ (reference sequence). With V trimmed by 0 bases and J by 1 base, 6 bases remained unmatched.

The CDR3 is CASSFGGESQPQHF. CDR3 coding DNA: TGTGCCAGCAGTTTTGGGGGGGAGAGTCAGCCCCAGCATTTT. The rearrangement uses TRBV12-3 or TRBV12-4 and TRBJ1-5; D perhaps matches TRBD1 (5 bases). CDR3 length: 14 residues. Trimming took 3 bases from V and 6 from J, leaving 12 bases between them.

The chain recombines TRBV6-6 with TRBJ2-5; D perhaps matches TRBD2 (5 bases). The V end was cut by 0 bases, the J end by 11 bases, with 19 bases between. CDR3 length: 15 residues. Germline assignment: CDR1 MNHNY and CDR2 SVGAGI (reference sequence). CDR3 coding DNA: TGTGCCAGCAGTTACTCAGGGCTTTCGGAGGATGAGCAGTACTTC. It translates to CASSYSGLSEDEQYF.

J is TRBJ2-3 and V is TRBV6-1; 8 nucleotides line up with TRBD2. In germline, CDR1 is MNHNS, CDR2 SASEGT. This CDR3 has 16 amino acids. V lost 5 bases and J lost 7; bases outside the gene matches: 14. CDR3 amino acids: CASSPWTSPLPNTQYF. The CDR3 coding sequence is TGTGCCAGCAGTCCCTGGACTAGCCCGCTACCAAATACGCAGTATTTT.

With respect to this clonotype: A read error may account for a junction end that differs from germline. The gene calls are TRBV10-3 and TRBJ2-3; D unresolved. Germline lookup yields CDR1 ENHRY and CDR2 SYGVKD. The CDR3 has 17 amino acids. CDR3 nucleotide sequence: TGTGCCACCAGTGAATCAGGCTCTCTGGGTACAGATGATACGCAGTATTTT. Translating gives CATSESGSLGTDDTQYF.

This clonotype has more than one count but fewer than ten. CDR3 in amino acids: CASRSSGGAETQYF. DNA of the CDR3: TGTGCCAGCAGGTCTAGCGGGGGGGCCGAGACCCAGTACTTC. The V call is TRBV12-3 or TRBV12-4, the J call TRBJ2-5, with 12 nucleotides matching TRBD2. The V and J ends lost 6 bases and 5 bases, in that order; junction bases with no gene match: 4. The CDR3 is made up of 14 amino acids.

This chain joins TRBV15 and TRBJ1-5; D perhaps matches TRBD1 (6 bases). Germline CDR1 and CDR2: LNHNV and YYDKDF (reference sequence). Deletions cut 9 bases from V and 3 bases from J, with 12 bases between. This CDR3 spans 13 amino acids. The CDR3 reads CATAGQPNQPQHF. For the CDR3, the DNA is TGTGCCACTGCGGGACAACCCAATCAGCCCCAGCATTTT.

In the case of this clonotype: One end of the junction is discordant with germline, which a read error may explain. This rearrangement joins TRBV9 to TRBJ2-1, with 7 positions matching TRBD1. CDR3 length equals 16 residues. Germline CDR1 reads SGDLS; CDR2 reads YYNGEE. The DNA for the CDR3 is TGTGCCAGCAGCGTAGTGGGACAGAGGTGGGGCGGTGAGCGGTTCTTC. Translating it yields CASSVVGQRWGGERFF. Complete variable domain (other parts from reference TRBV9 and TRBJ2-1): DSGVTQTPKHLITATGQRVTLRCSPRSGDLSVYWYQQSLDQGLQFLIQYYNGEERAKGNILERFSAQQFPDLHSELNLSSLELGDSALYFCASSVVGQRWGGERFFGPGTRLTVL.

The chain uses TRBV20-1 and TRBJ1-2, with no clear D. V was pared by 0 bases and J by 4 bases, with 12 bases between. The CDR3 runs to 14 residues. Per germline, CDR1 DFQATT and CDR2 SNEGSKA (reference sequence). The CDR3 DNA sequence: TGCAGTGCTAGAGATCGAGACACAGTCTATGGCTACACCTTC. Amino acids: CSARDRDTVYGYTF.

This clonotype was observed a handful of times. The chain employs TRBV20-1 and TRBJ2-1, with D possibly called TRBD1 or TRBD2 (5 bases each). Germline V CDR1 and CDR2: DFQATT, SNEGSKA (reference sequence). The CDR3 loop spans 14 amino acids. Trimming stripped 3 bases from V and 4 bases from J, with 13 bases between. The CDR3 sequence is CSASYGTDYNEQFF. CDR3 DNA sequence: TGCAGTGCTAGCTACGGGACCGATTACAATGAGCAGTTCTTC.

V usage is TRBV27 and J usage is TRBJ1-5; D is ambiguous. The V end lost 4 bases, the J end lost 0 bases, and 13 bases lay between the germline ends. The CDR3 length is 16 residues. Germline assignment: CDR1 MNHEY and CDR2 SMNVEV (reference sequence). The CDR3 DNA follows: TGTGCCAGCAGTTCGGCTGTCGCAGATAGCAATCAGCCCCAGCATTTT. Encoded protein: CASSSAVADSNQPQHF.

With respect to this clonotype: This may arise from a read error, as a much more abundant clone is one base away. CDR3 DNA sequence: TGCGCCAGCAGCGCGGGACTAAACTACGAGCAGTACTTC. It encodes CASSAGLNYEQYF. The gene calls are TRBV4-3 and TRBJ2-4, with 7 bases matching TRBD2. Judging by the DNA end, TRBJ2-7 fits better; the J call may be wrong. Germline-derived CDR1 and CDR2 are LGHNA and YSLEER. CDR3 size: 13 residues.

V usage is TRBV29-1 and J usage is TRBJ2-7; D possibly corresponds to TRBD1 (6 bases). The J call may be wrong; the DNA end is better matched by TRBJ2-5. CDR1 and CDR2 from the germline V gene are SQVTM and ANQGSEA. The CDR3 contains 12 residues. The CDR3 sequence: CSGIQGTETQYF. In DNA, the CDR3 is TGCAGCGGGATACAGGGTACGGAGACCCAGTACTTC.

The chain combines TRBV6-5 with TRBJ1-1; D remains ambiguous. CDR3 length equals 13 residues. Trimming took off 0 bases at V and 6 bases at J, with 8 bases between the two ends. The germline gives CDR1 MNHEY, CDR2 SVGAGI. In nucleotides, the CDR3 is TGTGCCAGCAGTTACTCGAGTCAGTCTGAAGCTTTCTTT. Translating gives CASSYSSQSEAFF.

This CDR3 is CASSFGQGFTETQYF. CDR3 sequence (DNA): TGTGCCAGCAGCTTTGGACAGGGATTCACAGAGACCCAGTACTTC. The chain employs TRBV7-6 and TRBJ2-5; 8 nucleotides agree with TRBD1. CDR3 size: 15 residues. J gave up 4 bases and V 3 bases, and 7 bases lay outside the gene matches. Germline CDR1 is SGHVS and CDR2 is FNYEAQ.

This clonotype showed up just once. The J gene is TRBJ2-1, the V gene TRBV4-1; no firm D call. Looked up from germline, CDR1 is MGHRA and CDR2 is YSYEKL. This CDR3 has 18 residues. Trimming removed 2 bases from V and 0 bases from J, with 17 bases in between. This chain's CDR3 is CASSQTVARAFSYNEQFF. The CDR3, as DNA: TGCGCCAGCAGCCAAACCGTAGCACGAGCCTTCTCCTACAATGAGCAGTTCTTC.

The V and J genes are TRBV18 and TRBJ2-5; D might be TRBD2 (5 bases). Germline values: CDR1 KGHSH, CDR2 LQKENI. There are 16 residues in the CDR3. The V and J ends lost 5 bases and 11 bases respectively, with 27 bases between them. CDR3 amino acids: CASSSGGSRRVNEQYF. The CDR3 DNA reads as TGTGCCAGCTCATCTGGCGGGTCTAGGCGGGTCAATGAGCAGTACTTC. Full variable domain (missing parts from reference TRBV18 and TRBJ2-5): NAGVMQNPRHLVRRRGQEARLRCSPMKGHSHVYWYRQLPEEGLKFMVYLQKENIIDESGMPKERFSAEFPKEGPSILRIQQVVRGDSAAYFCASSSGGSRRVNEQYFGPGTRLLVL.

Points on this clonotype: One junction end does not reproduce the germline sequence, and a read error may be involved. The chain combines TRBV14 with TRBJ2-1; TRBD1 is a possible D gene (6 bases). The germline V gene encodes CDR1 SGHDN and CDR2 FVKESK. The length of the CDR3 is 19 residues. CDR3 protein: CASSRKGAAPLLWDKEQFF. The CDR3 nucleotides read TGTGCCAGCAGCCGAAAGGGAGCGGCCCCGTTATTATGGGACAAAGAGCAGTTCTTC.

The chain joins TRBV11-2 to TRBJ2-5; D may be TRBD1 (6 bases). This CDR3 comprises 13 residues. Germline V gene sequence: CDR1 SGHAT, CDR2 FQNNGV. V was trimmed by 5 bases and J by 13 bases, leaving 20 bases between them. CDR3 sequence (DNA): TGTGCCAGCAGCGGGGGCTATGGGCAGGGGTTGTACTTC. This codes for CASSGGYGQGLYF.